This T cell receptor (beta chain) was captured by sequencing in a study of blood T cell repertoires in COVID-19. Looking at the study overall: Samples taken during acute and convalescent COVID-19 were collected in the United States, Italy and Spain.

As handled by the study authors: Amplification from reference gene primers served as the basis for estimated nucleated cell counts. Produced via immunoSEQ multiplex PCR; TCRdb's table is partial and in-frame only. The V and J calls and clone size were taken over from that table, and D and trimming were inferred from the DNA. Of 110,000 to 150,000 clones listed, approximately 90% are singletons. After removal of 2 bases from V and 6 bases from J, the junction contained 6 bases not matched to a gene. Germline-derived CDR1 and CDR2 are SNHLY and FYNNEI. This CDR3 has 14 amino acids. The TCR sequence derives from a woman older than 75 with acute or convalescent COVID-19. Sequencing was carried out using peripheral blood. The rearrangement uses TRBV2 and TRBJ2-5, with 7 bases fitting TRBD1. The CDR3 region is CASSEIQGEKTQYF. The CDR3 DNA sequence: TGTGCCAGCAGTGAAATCCAGGGGGAAAAGACCCAGTACTTC.